The entry that follows covers one T cell receptor beta chain sequence. These data belong to a study of patients and donors after allogeneic stem cell transplantation. The CDR3 is made up of 15 amino acids. V trimming: 6 bases; J trimming: 4 bases; junction bases outside the gene matches: 9. The V gene's germline CDR1 is MGHDK and CDR2 SYGVNS. TCRdb fed the RT-PCR reads into MiXCR, producing one record per CDR3 protein. The table records roughly 960,000 distinct CDR3 sequences, about a sixth of them present only once. The V call is TRBV25-1, the J call TRBJ1-1, with 9 bases aligning to TRBD1. The TCR was taken from a human donor who was either an allogeneic HSCT recipient or a stem cell or donor lymphocyte infusion donor (not recorded which). It is not recorded whose cells these are; they may come from a transplant donor. Source material: blood, either unsorted or a sorted T cell fraction (not recorded which). CDR3: CASSWGTGQTTEAFF. The CDR3, as DNA: TGTGCCAGCAGCTGGGGGACAGGGCAGACCACTGAAGCTTTCTTT.